Each of the 8 T cell receptor beta chains below was sequenced from the same sample in a study of shared clonotypes between healthy human individuals. In the naive CD8 group, cells lacked CD45RO and were positively selected for CCR7, so terminally differentiated effector memory CD45RA+ cells were left out. Method: immunoSEQ multiplex PCR; TCRdb's copy keeps in-frame clones and lacks some. The table has fewer than 700,000 clones, 85% to 95% seen once. Sample: naive CD8+ T cells sorted from blood. Receptor source: a woman in her thirties in good health.

The gene calls are TRBV11-2 and TRBJ2-5, with 10 bases fitting TRBD2. Germline CDR1 and CDR2: SGHAT and FQNNGV. V lost 3 bases to trimming and J lost 7 bases; unmatched junction nucleotides: 11. CDR3 length: 16 amino acids. CDR3 in DNA: TGTGCCAGCAGCTTTAAGGCTAGCGGGAGTGGAGGGACCCAGTACTTC. Its translation is CASSFKASGSGGTQYF.

This chain joins TRBV28 and TRBJ2-7, with TRBD1 matching over 8 bases. From germline, CDR1 is MDHEN and CDR2 SYDVKM. V shed 4 bases, J shed 4 bases, and the junction held 6 bases outside the gene matches. The CDR3 loop spans 14 amino acids. The CDR3 coding sequence is TGTGCCAGCAGTTCGGTGGGACAGGCTTACGAGCAGTACTTC. Translation: CASSSVGQAYEQYF.

This clone showed up just once. V and J are TRBV18 and TRBJ2-5, with no clear D. Germline values: CDR1 KGHSH, CDR2 LQKENI. This CDR3 is built from 12 residues. The V end lost 0 bases, the J end lost 5 bases, and 4 bases lay between the germline ends. Here the CDR3 reads CASSPPRETQYF. CDR3 in DNA: TGTGCCAGCTCACCACCGAGGGAGACCCAGTACTTC. The variable domain in full, with the rest retrieved from reference TRBV18 and TRBJ2-5, is NAGVMQNPRHLVRRRGQEARLRCSPMKGHSHVYWYRQLPEEGLKFMVYLQKENIIDESGMPKERFSAEFPKEGPSILRIQQVVRGDSAAYFCASSPPRETQYFGPGTRLLVL.

The gene calls are TRBV5-6 and TRBJ1-2, with D hard to call. Germline loops: CDR1 SGHDT, CDR2 YYEEEE. V was cut by 0 bases and J by 8 bases, with 11 bases left in between. The CDR3 totals 13 residues. CDR3 nucleotide sequence: TGTGCCAGCAGCTTGGGGTCGGGAGGGGGCTACACCTTC. As protein: CASSLGSGGGYTF.

The chain uses TRBV28 and TRBJ1-5; no clear D gene. The V gene lost 7 bases and the J gene lost 5 bases, with 15 bases spanning the gap. Germline loops: CDR1 MDHEN, CDR2 SYDVKM. This CDR3 has 14 amino acids. The chain's CDR3 is CASIWSRRDQPQHF. As DNA, the CDR3 is TGTGCCAGCATATGGTCCCGACGGGATCAGCCCCAGCATTTT.

This clone was detected only a few times. Other DNA sequences in this specimen translate into the identical CDR3. The rearrangement joins TRBV4-1 to TRBJ2-7; 9 bases line up with TRBD1. The CDR3 totals 16 residues. From germline, CDR1 is MGHRA and CDR2 YSYEKL. J was trimmed by 0 bases and V by 0 bases; bases with no gene match: 3. The CDR3 spells CASSQDGTGSSYEQYF. The CDR3 DNA follows: TGCGCCAGCAGCCAAGATGGGACAGGGTCCTCCTACGAGCAGTACTTC.

This rearrangement joins TRBV11-2 to TRBJ2-3, with TRBD2 matching over 11 bases. Germline V gene data show CDR1 as SGHAT and CDR2 as FQNNGV. Trimming removed 5 bases from V and 5 bases from J; junction bases left unmatched: 9. CDR3 length: 16 amino acids. As DNA, the CDR3 is TGTGCCAGCAGCCAACGAACGGGGACTAGCGGAGATACGCAGTATTTT. It translates to CASSQRTGTSGDTQYF.

This clone has only one observation. This sequence joins TRBV25-1 and TRBJ2-2; D is undetermined. The germline gives CDR1 MGHDK, CDR2 SYGVNS. V lost 5 bases and J 0 bases, leaving 19 bases between the germline ends. The CDR3 loop spans 18 amino acids. This CDR3 is CASSPRPDLKPNTGELFF. Written as DNA, the CDR3 is TGTGCCAGCAGTCCCCGTCCCGACCTGAAACCGAACACCGGGGAGCTGTTTTTT.